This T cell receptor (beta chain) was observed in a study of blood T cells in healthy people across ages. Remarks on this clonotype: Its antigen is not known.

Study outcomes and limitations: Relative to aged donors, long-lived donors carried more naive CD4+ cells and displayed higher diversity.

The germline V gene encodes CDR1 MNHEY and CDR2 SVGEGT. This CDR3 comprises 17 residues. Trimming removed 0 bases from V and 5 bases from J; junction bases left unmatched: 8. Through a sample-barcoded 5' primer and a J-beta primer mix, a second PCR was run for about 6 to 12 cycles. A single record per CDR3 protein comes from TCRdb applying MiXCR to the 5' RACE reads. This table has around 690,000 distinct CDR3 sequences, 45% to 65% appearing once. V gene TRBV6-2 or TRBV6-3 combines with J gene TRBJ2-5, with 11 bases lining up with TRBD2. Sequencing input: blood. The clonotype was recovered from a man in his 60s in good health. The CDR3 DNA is TGTGCCAGCAGTTACTCGTCGACTAGCGGGGCGGGGGAGACCCAGTACTTC. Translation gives CASSYSSTSGAGETQYF.